Following are 24 T cell receptor beta chains from one sample sequenced in a study of blood T cell repertoires in COVID-19. Data came from immunoSEQ multiplex PCR; TCRdb stores just in-frame clones and leaves some out. Of just under 350,000 clones in the sample, around 90% were seen once. Sequencing was carried out using peripheral blood. The receptors shown here come from a woman under 30 who had recovered from COVID-19.

The V and J genes are TRBV5-4 and TRBJ2-5, with 8 bases lining up with TRBD2. The CDR3 totals 15 residues. With 0 bases clipped from V and 1 base from J, the junction kept 2 bases outside the gene matches. Germline CDR1 is SGHNT and CDR2 is YYREEE (reference sequence). The CDR3 sequence is CASSLVREGQETQYF. Here the CDR3 DNA reads TGTGCCAGCAGCTTGGTCCGGGAGGGCCAAGAGACCCAGTACTTC. Together with reference TRBV5-4 and TRBJ2-5, the CDR3 gives the full variable domain: ETGVTQSPTHLIKTRGQQVTLRCSSQSGHNTVSWYQQALGQGPQFIFQYYREEENGRGNFPPRFSGLQFPNYSSELNVNALELDDSALYLCASSLVREGQETQYFGPGTRLLVL.

This chain links TRBV5-1 with TRBJ2-7, with D perhaps matching TRBD2 (6 bases). The germline V and J ends were trimmed by 4 bases and 1 base, with 15 bases remaining between them. Germline CDR1 is SGHRS and CDR2 is YFSETQ. CDR3 length: 15 amino acids. The CDR3 spells CASSPGGRLSYEQYV. Written as DNA, the CDR3 is TGCGCCAGCAGCCCCGGAGGGCGACTTTCCTACGAGCAGTACGTC.

The chain recombines TRBV4-3 with TRBJ1-2; 7 nucleotides line up with TRBD1. The V gene's germline CDR1 is LGHNA and CDR2 YSLEER. This CDR3 spans 14 amino acids. The V gene end was trimmed by 6 bases and the J gene end by 3 bases; junction bases not matched to a gene: 7. The DNA for the CDR3 is TGCGCCAGCAGTCATAGACAGGGCGACTATGGCTACACCTTC. Its protein product is CASSHRQGDYGYTF.

This sequence joins TRBV6-6 and TRBJ1-2; D might be TRBD1 (6 bases). V lost 5 bases and J 6 bases, leaving 19 bases between the germline ends. CDR1 and CDR2 (germline): MNHNY, SVGAGI (reference sequence). This CDR3 spans 15 amino acids. CDR3 sequence reads: CASSPTLTGTDGYTF. Written as DNA, the CDR3 is TGTGCCAGCAGTCCCACCCTGACAGGAACGGATGGCTACACCTTC.

The rearrangement joins TRBV6-5 to TRBJ2-5; TRBD2 might be the D (6 bases). Germline CDR1 MNHEY, CDR2 SVGAGI. V lost 6 bases, J lost 1 base, and 15 bases lay in between. This CDR3 contains 15 residues. CDR3 loop: CASSTFWGVQETQYF. The CDR3 bases are TGTGCCAGCAGCACTTTTTGGGGGGTCCAAGAGACCCAGTACTTC.

The rearrangement joins TRBV30 to TRBJ1-1; no firm D call. This CDR3 is 14 amino acids long. Trimming shortened V by 0 bases and J by 4 bases, and 12 bases separated the two germline ends. Looked up from germline, CDR1 is GTSNPN and CDR2 is SVGIG (reference sequence). This chain's CDR3 is CAWSVHRGFTEAFF. The CDR3 DNA is TGTGCCTGGAGTGTACATAGAGGGTTCACTGAAGCTTTCTTT.

The CDR3 loop reads CASSEASNSPLHF. In DNA form, the CDR3 reads TGTGCCAGCAGTGAAGCTAGTAATTCACCCCTCCACTTT. V and J are TRBV6-4 and TRBJ1-6, with D uncertain. CDR1 MRHNA and CDR2 SNTAGT come from the germline V gene. Trimming left V 3 bases short and J 6 bases short, with 6 bases between. The CDR3 totals 13 residues.

This chain links TRBV27 with TRBJ1-1; weak D call: TRBD1 (5 bases). The CDR3 spans 13 residues. Germline V lookup: CDR1 MNHEY, CDR2 SMNVEV (reference sequence). V lost 7 bases and J lost 6, with 15 bases in between. The chain's CDR3 is CASTSRGGAEAFF. The CDR3, as DNA: TGTGCCAGCACCTCACGGGGGGGGGCTGAAGCTTTCTTT.

This rearrangement joins TRBV19 to TRBJ1-1, with 7 bases that match TRBD1. Unmatched junction bases numbered 7, after V lost 6 bases and J lost 0 bases. CDR3 length: 15 residues. Per germline, CDR1 LNHDA and CDR2 SQIVND (reference sequence). CDR3 loop: CASRRQGIMNTEAFF. CDR3 nucleotide sequence: TGTGCCAGTAGGAGACAGGGCATCATGAACACTGAAGCTTTCTTT.

The chain carries TRBV5-4 and TRBJ2-5, with 11 nucleotides matching TRBD2. The CDR3 loop spans 16 amino acids. Germline CDR1 reads SGHNT; CDR2 reads YYREEE (reference sequence). Trimming took 0 bases from V and 1 from J; bases not matched to a gene: 2. CDR3 region: CASSLGGTSGQETQYF. The CDR3 nucleotides read TGTGCCAGCAGCTTGGGGGGGACTAGCGGCCAAGAGACCCAGTACTTC.

The V and J genes are TRBV5-5 and TRBJ2-1; 8 bases align to TRBD2. Germline V CDR1 and CDR2: SGHKS, YYEKEE (reference sequence). The CDR3 loop spans 12 amino acids. After removal of 1 base from V and 10 bases from J, the junction contained 1 base not matched to a gene. CDR3 coding DNA: TGTGCCAGCAGCTTGTTAGCGGGAGAGCAGTTCTTC. Translated, it gives CASSLLAGEQFF.

The chain has TRBV7-9 and TRBJ1-3; D ambiguous. Deletions cut 5 bases from V and 0 bases from J, with 11 bases between. CDR3 length: 15 residues. Germline CDR1 and CDR2: SEHNR and FQNEAQ (reference sequence). The chain's CDR3 is CASSQVLSSGNTIYF. DNA of the CDR3: TGTGCCAGCAGCCAGGTATTGAGCTCTGGAAACACCATATATTTT. The whole variable domain, remainder taken from reference TRBV7-9 and TRBJ1-3, is DTGVSQNPRHKITKRGQNVTFRCDPISEHNRLYWYRQTLGQGPEFLTYFQNEAQLEKSRLLSDRFSAERPKGSFSTLEIQRTEQGDSAMYLCASSQVLSSGNTIYFGEGSWLTVV.

The chain carries TRBV2 and TRBJ2-7; 13 positions match TRBD2. The CDR3 is 16 amino acids. The V and J ends lost 6 bases and 1 base, in that order; junction bases with no gene match: 6. Per germline, CDR1 SNHLY and CDR2 FYNNEI. CDR3 DNA: TGTGCCAGCAGAAGAGGACTAGCGGGAGTATCCTACGAGCAGTACGTC. This sequence encodes CASRRGLAGVSYEQYV.

This clone is a singleton in its sample. The CDR3 protein is CASSIVLAGGPSQETQYF. The CDR3, as DNA: TGTGCCAGTAGTATAGTCCTAGCGGGAGGCCCGTCGCAAGAGACCCAGTACTTC. The V and J genes are TRBV19 and TRBJ2-5; 11 nucleotides line up with TRBD2. From germline, CDR1 is LNHDA and CDR2 SQIVND (reference sequence). The CDR3 has 18 residues. The ends lost 1 base at V and 2 bases at J; junction bases unmatched: 9.

The chain links TRBV5-1 to TRBJ2-2; 8 nucleotides align to TRBD1. V dropped 5 bases and J dropped 6; count of bases not matched to a gene: 3. Germline V lookup: CDR1 SGHRS, CDR2 YFSETQ. The CDR3 runs 13 residues. The CDR3: CASRTGEAGELFF. The CDR3 coding sequence is TGCGCCAGCAGGACAGGGGAAGCCGGGGAGCTGTTTTTT.

The V gene is TRBV20-1, the J gene TRBJ2-1, with unresolved D. In germline, CDR1 is DFQATT, CDR2 SNEGSKA (reference sequence). The CDR3 is made up of 11 amino acids. CDR3 region: CGLSSYNEQFF. The CDR3 bases are TGCGGGCTTAGCTCCTACAATGAGCAGTTCTTC.

This chain connects TRBV27 to TRBJ2-1; a weak D match, TRBD2 (5 bases). Germline CDR1 is MNHEY and CDR2 is SMNVEV (reference sequence). The CDR3 covers 16 residues. V was pared by 1 base and J by 0 bases, with 10 bases between. The CDR3 DNA reads as TGTGCCAGCAGTTTATTACTAGGTGGCTCCTACAATGAGCAGTTCTTC. As protein: CASSLLLGGSYNEQFF.

The chain employs TRBV5-6 and TRBJ1-3; tentatively, D is TRBD1 (6 bases). CDR1 and CDR2 (germline): SGHDT, YYEEEE. Trimming shortened V by 3 bases and J by 5 bases, and 9 bases separated the two germline ends. The CDR3 runs to 13 residues. The CDR3 DNA reads as TGTGCCAGCAGCTCGCAGGGGAGAAACACCATATATTTT. Its protein is CASSSQGRNTIYF.

The chain has TRBV6-6 and TRBJ1-2; 9 bases map to TRBD1. Germline loops: CDR1 MNHNY, CDR2 SVGAGI (reference sequence). Trimming took 6 bases from V and 8 from J; bases not matched to a gene: 4. The CDR3 contains 12 residues. CDR3 nucleotides: TGTGCCAGCAGACGACAGGGGGGAGGCTACACCTTC. This encodes CASRRQGGGYTF.

The chain joins TRBV19 to TRBJ2-1; 8 nucleotides match TRBD2. Losses at the gene ends were 6 bases for V and 5 bases for J; bases not matched to a gene: 12. CDR3 length: 16 residues. The germline gives CDR1 LNHDA, CDR2 SQIVND (reference sequence). The CDR3 protein is CASSPSLAGFNNEQFF. CDR3 nucleotide sequence: TGTGCCAGTAGCCCCTCCCTAGCGGGTTTTAACAATGAGCAGTTCTTC. The full variable domain, rest sourced from reference TRBV19 and TRBJ2-1, is DGGITQSPKYLFRKEGQNVTLSCEQNLNHDAMYWYRQDPGQGLRLIYYSQIVNDFQKGDIAEGYSVSREKKESFPLTVTSAQKNPTAFYLCASSPSLAGFNNEQFFGPGTRLTVL.

The CDR3 coding sequence is TGTGCCAGCAGAGTTGGGCAGGGGGCAACGGAGCCCCAGCATTTT. Translated, it gives CASRVGQGATEPQHF. V and J are TRBV7-9 and TRBJ1-5; the match to TRBD1 covers 8 bases. The CDR3 runs 15 residues. V trimming: 6 bases; J trimming: 8 bases; junction bases outside the gene matches: 12. Germline CDR1 SEHNR, CDR2 FQNEAQ (reference sequence). Looking up the rest from reference TRBV7-9 and TRBJ1-5 gives the full variable domain: DTGVSQNPRHKITKRGQNVTFRCDPISEHNRLYWYRQTLGQGPEFLTYFQNEAQLEKSRLLSDRFSAERPKGSFSTLEIQRTEQGDSAMYLCASRVGQGATEPQHFGDGTRLSIL.

V usage is TRBV7-2 and J usage is TRBJ2-3; the match to TRBD2 covers 8 bases. V shed 3 bases, J shed 2 bases, and the junction held 4 bases outside the gene matches. CDR3 length: 15 residues. The germline V gene has CDR1 SGHTA and CDR2 FQGNSA. The CDR3 DNA reads TGTGCCAGCAGCTTCACACTAGCGGCCACAGATACGCAGTATTTT. Its protein product is CASSFTLAATDTQYF. Supplemented by reference TRBV7-2 and TRBJ2-3, the full variable domain reads GAGVSQSPSNKVTEKGKDVELRCDPISGHTALYWYRQSLGQGLEFLIYFQGNSAPDKSGLPSDRFSAERTGGSVSTLTIQRTQQEDSAVYLCASSFTLAATDTQYFGPGTRLTVL.

In this sample, this clone turned up a few times. V is TRBV7-9 and J is TRBJ2-2, with TRBD1 identical over 9 bases. The CDR3 totals 16 residues. The trim removed 5 bases at V and 8 bases at J, leaving 12 bases unmatched. The germline CDR1 and CDR2 sequences are SEHNR and FQNEAQ (reference sequence). CDR3 coding DNA: TGTGCCAGCAGCCTAGGAGAACAGGGGGCGGCAGGGGAGCTGTTTTTT. The encoded protein is CASSLGEQGAAGELFF.

The chain uses TRBV9 and TRBJ2-2, with D possibly TRBD1 on 6 matching bases. V was shortened by 1 base and J by 4 bases, with 14 bases between the two germline ends. The CDR3 covers 16 residues. CDR1 and CDR2 from the germline V gene are SGDLS and YYNGEE. The CDR3 coding sequence is TGTGCCAGCAGCGTAAGCAACAGGGTTGGCACCGGGGAGCTGTTTTTT. Translated, it gives CASSVSNRVGTGELFF.